A selection of T cell receptor beta chains follows, all from one sample in a study of PD-1 blockade in classical Hodgkin lymphoma. Using immunoSEQ multiplex PCR, the repertoire was profiled, and TCRdb retains in-frame clones only, with some absent. The data show 110,000 or so clones, nearly 90% seen once. Sequences were derived from peripheral blood mononuclear cells (PBMCs), sampled before the second cycle of nivolumab. The receptors come from a human donor with classical Hodgkin lymphoma. Each CDR3 is given with its conserved first and last residue. The order of the fields is clone size, V gene, D gene, J gene, CDR3 DNA, CDR3 protein. The D gene is left open where the match is weak. Clone size is shown for a subset of rows, as once, few, many or a class of expanded clone.

clone size: .
V gene: TRBV25-1
D gene: .
J gene: TRBJ2-1
CDR3 DNA: TGTGCCAGCACCGGGAATCGGGAACTGAGCTCCTACAATGAGCAGTTCTTC
CDR3 protein: CASTGNRELSSYNEQFF

clone size: .
V gene: TRBV6-6
D gene: TRBD1
J gene: TRBJ2-3
CDR3 DNA: TGTGCCAGCAATGACCGGGACAGGGGGACAGATACGCAGTATTTT
CDR3 protein: CASNDRDRGTDTQYF

clone size: .
V gene: TRBV4-1
D gene: TRBD1
J gene: TRBJ2-3
CDR3 DNA: TGCGCCAGCAGCCAAAACAGGGGTGGCACAGATACGCAGTATTTT
CDR3 protein: CASSQNRGGTDTQYF

clone size: .
V gene: TRBV15
D gene: TRBD2
J gene: TRBJ2-7
CDR3 DNA: TGTGCCACCAGCCTAGTGGGCGGGAGGGGGGACTCCGAGCAGTACTTC
CDR3 protein: CATSLVGGRGDSEQYF

clone size: .
V gene: TRBV29-1
D gene: .
J gene: TRBJ1-2
CDR3 DNA: TGCAGCGGCCAAGGGGGTAATAGTGGCTACACCTTC
CDR3 protein: CSGQGGNSGYTF

clone size: .
V gene: TRBV11-3
D gene: .
J gene: TRBJ2-1
CDR3 DNA: TGTGCCAGCAGCTTAGATGGTGGATCCTACAATGAGCAGTTCTTC
CDR3 protein: CASSLDGGSYNEQFF

clone size: .
V gene: TRBV7-2
D gene: .
J gene: TRBJ2-4
CDR3 DNA: TGTGCCAGCAGCTTAGAACAGGGCTCCATAGGCATTCAGTACTTC
CDR3 protein: CASSLEQGSIGIQYF

clone size: .
V gene: TRBV7-9
D gene: .
J gene: TRBJ1-3
CDR3 DNA: TGTGCCAGCAGCTTGGGCAGCTACTCTGGAAACACCATATATTTT
CDR3 protein: CASSLGSYSGNTIYF

clone size: .
V gene: TRBV7-6
D gene: TRBD2
J gene: TRBJ2-1
CDR3 DNA: TGTGCCAGCAGCCAAGGACTAGCGGGGACCTACAATGAGCAGTTCTTC
CDR3 protein: CASSQGLAGTYNEQFF

clone size: .
V gene: TRBV27
D gene: .
J gene: TRBJ1-1
CDR3 DNA: TGTGCCAGCAGACTGCTTAATTCCGGGGCTGAAGCTTTCTTT
CDR3 protein: CASRLLNSGAEAFF

clone size: .
V gene: TRBV7-2
D gene: TRBD2
J gene: TRBJ2-3
CDR3 DNA: TGTGCCAGCAGCTTAACTAGCGGAAGCACAGATACGCAGTATTTT
CDR3 protein: CASSLTSGSTDTQYF

clone size: .
V gene: TRBV25-1
D gene: .
J gene: TRBJ1-5
CDR3 DNA: TGTGCCAGCAGTGCTCCCCCGGGACTGTCCCGTTTGCCCCAGCATTTT
CDR3 protein: CASSAPPGLSRLPQHF

clone size: .
V gene: TRBV27
D gene: .
J gene: TRBJ2-1
CDR3 DNA: TGTGCCAGCAGTAAACTAGGGACCGTTGAGCAGTTCTTC
CDR3 protein: CASSKLGTVEQFF

clone size: .
V gene: TRBV5-6
D gene: .
J gene: TRBJ1-1
CDR3 DNA: TGTGCCAGCAGCTTTCTGGGGGCTACGGATGAAGCTTTCTTT
CDR3 protein: CASSFLGATDEAFF

clone size: .
V gene: TRBV7-2
D gene: .
J gene: TRBJ2-1
CDR3 DNA: TGTGCCAGCAGCTTTTTAACTATTGAGCAGTTCTTC
CDR3 protein: CASSFLTIEQFF

clone size: .
V gene: TRBV5-8
D gene: .
J gene: TRBJ2-1
CDR3 DNA: TGTGCCAGCAGCTTGGGGCTAGCTTCCTACAATGAGCAGTTCTTC
CDR3 protein: CASSLGLASYNEQFF

clone size: .
V gene: TRBV4-1
D gene: TRBD2
J gene: TRBJ2-1
CDR3 DNA: TGCGCCAGCAGCTCACGGGGCGGACTAGCGGGATCATTGAATGAGCAGTTCTTC
CDR3 protein: CASSSRGGLAGSLNEQFF

clone size: once
V gene: TRBV2
D gene: .
J gene: TRBJ2-5
CDR3 DNA: TGTGCCAGCAGCTCCGGGGGGCGCCAAGAGACCCAGTACTTC
CDR3 protein: CASSSGGRQETQYF

clone size: .
V gene: TRBV7-9
D gene: TRBD1
J gene: TRBJ1-4
CDR3 DNA: TGTGCCAGCAGTTTTAGGGGACAGGAGGCTGCAACTAATGAAAAACTGTTTTTT
CDR3 protein: CASSFRGQEAATNEKLFF

clone size: .
V gene: TRBV5-1
D gene: .
J gene: TRBJ1-1
CDR3 DNA: TGCGCCAGCACCCAGACAGAGAACACTGAAGCTTTCTTT
CDR3 protein: CASTQTENTEAFF

clone size: .
V gene: TRBV7-9
D gene: .
J gene: TRBJ1-3
CDR3 DNA: TGTGCCAGCAGCCCTTTACATAACACCATATATTTT
CDR3 protein: CASSPLHNTIYF

clone size: .
V gene: TRBV6-1
D gene: .
J gene: TRBJ1-2
CDR3 DNA: TGTGCCAGCAGCTACAGGGTTCCCCTTGGCTACACCTTC
CDR3 protein: CASSYRVPLGYTF

clone size: .
V gene: TRBV5-4
D gene: .
J gene: TRBJ1-2
CDR3 DNA: TGTGCCGCAGCTTGGAACCCGGAGCCGGGAACTAACTATGGCTACACCTTC
CDR3 protein: CAAAWNPEPGTNYGYTF

clone size: .
V gene: TRBV19
D gene: .
J gene: TRBJ1-2
CDR3 DNA: TGTGCCAGTACCGTCACTATCCTCGGCGGCTACACCTTC
CDR3 protein: CASTVTILGGYTF